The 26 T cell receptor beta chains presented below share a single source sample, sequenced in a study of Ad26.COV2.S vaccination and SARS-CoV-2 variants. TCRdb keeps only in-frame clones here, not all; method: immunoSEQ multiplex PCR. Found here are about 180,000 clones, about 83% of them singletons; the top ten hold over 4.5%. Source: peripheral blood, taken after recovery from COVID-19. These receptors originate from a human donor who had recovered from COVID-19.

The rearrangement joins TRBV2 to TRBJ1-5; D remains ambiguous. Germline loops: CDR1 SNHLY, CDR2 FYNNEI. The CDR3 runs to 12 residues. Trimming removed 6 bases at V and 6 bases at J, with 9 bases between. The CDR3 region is CASRYASQPQHF. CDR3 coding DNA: TGTGCCAGCAGATACGCTAGTCAGCCCCAGCATTTT.

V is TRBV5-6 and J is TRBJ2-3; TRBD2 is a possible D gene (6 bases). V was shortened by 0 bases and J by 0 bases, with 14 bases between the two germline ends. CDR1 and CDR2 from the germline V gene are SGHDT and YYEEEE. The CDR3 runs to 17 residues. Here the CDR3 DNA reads TGTGCCAGCAGCTTGGTCCCTGGAGGGGTTAGCACAGATACGCAGTATTTT. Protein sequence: CASSLVPGGVSTDTQYF.

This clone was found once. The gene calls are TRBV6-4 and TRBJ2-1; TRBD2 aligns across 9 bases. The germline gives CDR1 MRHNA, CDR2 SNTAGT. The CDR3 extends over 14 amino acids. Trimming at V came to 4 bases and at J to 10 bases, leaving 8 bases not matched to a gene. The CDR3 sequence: CASSGQAGLAEQFF. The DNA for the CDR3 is TGTGCCAGCAGTGGACAAGCGGGACTAGCCGAGCAGTTCTTC.

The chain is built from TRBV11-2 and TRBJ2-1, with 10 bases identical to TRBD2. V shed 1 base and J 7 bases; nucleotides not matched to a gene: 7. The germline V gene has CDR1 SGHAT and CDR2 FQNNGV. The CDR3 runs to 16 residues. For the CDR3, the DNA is TGTGCCAGCAGCTTAGGGGTGATAGCGGGGGGAAATGAGCAGTTCTTC. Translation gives CASSLGVIAGGNEQFF. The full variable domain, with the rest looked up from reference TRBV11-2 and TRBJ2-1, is EAGVAQSPRYKIIEKRQSVAFWCNPISGHATLYWYQQILGQGPKLLIQFQNNGVVDDSQLPKDRFSAERLKGVDSTLKIQPAKLEDSAVYLCASSLGVIAGGNEQFFGPGTRLTVL.

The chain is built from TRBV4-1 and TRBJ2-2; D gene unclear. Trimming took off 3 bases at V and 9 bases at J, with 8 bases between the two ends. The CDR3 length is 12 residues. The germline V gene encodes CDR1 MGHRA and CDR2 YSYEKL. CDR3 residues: CASSHPGRELFF. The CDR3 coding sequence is TGCGCCAGCAGCCACCCCGGAAGGGAGCTGTTTTTT.

The CDR3 DNA reads TGTGCCAGCAGGCAACAGGATCCCTACGAGCAGTACTTC. This codes for CASRQQDPYEQYF. The chain recombines TRBV2 with TRBJ2-7; tentatively, D is TRBD1 (5 bases). With 6 bases removed from V and 2 bases from J, the gap between germline ends came to 11 bases. The CDR3 loop spans 13 amino acids. CDR1 is SNHLY and CDR2 is FYNNEI in the germline V gene.

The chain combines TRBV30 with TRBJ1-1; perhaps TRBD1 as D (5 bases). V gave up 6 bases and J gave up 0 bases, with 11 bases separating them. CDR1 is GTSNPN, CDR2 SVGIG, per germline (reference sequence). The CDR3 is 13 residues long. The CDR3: CACQKTVNTEAFF. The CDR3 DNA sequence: TGTGCCTGCCAAAAGACAGTGAACACTGAAGCTTTCTTT.

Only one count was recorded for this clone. DNA of the CDR3: TGTGCCAGCAGCTTAGCTCTTCCAAGCTCCTATAATTCACCCCTCCACTTT. It is translated as CASSLALPSSYNSPLHF. J is TRBJ1-6 and V is TRBV11-2; D call uncertain. Germline CDR1 SGHAT, CDR2 FQNNGV. V was clipped by 1 base and J by 0 bases, with 10 bases between them. The length of the CDR3 is 17 residues.

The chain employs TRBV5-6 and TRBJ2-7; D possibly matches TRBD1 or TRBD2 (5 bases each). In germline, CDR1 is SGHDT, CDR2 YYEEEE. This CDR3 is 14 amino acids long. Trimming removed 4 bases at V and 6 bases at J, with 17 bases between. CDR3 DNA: TGTGCCAGCAGCCCTGGGGGAGCAATGGGCGAGCAGTACTTC. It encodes CASSPGGAMGEQYF.

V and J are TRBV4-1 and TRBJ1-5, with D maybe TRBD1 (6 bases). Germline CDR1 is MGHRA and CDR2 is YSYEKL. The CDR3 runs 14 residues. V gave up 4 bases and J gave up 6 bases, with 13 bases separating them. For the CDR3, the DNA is TGCGCCAGCAGCCCTGACAGGTCTTTTCAGCCCCAGCATTTT. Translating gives CASSPDRSFQPQHF.

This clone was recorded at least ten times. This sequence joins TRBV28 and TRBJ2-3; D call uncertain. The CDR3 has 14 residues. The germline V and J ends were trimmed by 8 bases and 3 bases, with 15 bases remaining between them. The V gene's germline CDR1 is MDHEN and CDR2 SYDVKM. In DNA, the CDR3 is TGTGCCAGCTGTGGGCAAAAAGGGACAGATACGCAGTATTTT. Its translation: CASCGQKGTDTQYF.

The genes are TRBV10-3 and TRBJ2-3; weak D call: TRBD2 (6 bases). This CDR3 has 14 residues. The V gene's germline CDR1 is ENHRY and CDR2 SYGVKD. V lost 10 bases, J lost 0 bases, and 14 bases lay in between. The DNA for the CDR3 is TGTGCCACTCGGGACTCGGTGAGCACAGATACGCAGTATTTT. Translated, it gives CATRDSVSTDTQYF.

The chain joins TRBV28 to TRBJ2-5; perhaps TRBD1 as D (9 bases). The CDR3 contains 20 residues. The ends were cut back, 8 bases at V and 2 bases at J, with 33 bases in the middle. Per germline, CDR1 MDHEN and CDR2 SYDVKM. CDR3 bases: TGTGCCAGCCCTCCGGGACAGGGAGGCGGGATAGCGGGGTTTCAAGAGACCCAGTACTTC. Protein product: CASPPGQGGGIAGFQETQYF.

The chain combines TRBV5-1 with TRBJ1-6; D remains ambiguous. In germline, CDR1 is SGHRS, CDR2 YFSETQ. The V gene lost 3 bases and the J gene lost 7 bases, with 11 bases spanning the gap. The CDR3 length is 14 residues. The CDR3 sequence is CASSSPGPNSPLHF. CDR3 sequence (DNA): TGCGCCAGCAGCTCTCCAGGCCCCAATTCACCCCTCCACTTT.

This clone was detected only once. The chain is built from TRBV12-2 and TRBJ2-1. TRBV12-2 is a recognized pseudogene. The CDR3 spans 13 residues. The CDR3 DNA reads TGTGCAAGTCGCTTAGGGCCCCACGGTGAGCAGTTCTTC. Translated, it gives CASRLGPHGEQFF.

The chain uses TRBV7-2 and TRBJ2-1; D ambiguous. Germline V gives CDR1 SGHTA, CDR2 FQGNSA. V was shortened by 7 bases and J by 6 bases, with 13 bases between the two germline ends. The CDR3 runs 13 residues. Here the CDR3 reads CASNPTKGNEQFF. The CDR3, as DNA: TGTGCCAGCAACCCAACGAAGGGCAATGAGCAGTTCTTC.

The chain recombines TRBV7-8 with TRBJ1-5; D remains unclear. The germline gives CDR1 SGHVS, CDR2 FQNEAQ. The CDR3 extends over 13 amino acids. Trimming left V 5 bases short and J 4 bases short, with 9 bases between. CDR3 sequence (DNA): TGTGCCAGCAGCCGGATTGGGAATCAGCCCCAGCATTTT. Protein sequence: CASSRIGNQPQHF.

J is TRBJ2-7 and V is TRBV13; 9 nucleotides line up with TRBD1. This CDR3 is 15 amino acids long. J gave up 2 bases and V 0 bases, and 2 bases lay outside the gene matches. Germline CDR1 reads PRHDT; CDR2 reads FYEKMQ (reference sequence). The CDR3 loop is CASSLGQGATYEQYF. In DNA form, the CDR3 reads TGTGCCAGCAGCTTAGGACAGGGGGCCACCTACGAGCAGTACTTC.

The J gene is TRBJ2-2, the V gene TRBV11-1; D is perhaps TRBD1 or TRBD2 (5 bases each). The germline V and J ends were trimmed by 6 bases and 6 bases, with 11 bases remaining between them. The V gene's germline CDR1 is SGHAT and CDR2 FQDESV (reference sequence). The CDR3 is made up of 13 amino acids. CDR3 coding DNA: TGTGCCAGCAGAGTGAGGGGCCCCGGGGAGCTGTTTTTT. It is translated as CASRVRGPGELFF. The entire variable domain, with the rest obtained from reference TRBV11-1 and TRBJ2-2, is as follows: EAEVAQSPRYKITEKSQAVAFWCDPISGHATLYWYRQILGQGPELLVQFQDESVVDDSQLPKDRFSAERLKGVDSTLKIQPAELGDSAMYLCASRVRGPGELFFGEGSRLTVL.

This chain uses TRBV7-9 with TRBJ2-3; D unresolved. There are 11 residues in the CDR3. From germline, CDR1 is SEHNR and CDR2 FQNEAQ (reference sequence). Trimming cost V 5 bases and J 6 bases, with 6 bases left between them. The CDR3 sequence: CASSRGDTQYF. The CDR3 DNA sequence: TGTGCCAGCAGCCGTGGGGATACGCAGTATTTT. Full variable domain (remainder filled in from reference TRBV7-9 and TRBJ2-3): DTGVSQNPRHKITKRGQNVTFRCDPISEHNRLYWYRQTLGQGPEFLTYFQNEAQLEKSRLLSDRFSAERPKGSFSTLEIQRTEQGDSAMYLCASSRGDTQYFGPGTRLTVL.

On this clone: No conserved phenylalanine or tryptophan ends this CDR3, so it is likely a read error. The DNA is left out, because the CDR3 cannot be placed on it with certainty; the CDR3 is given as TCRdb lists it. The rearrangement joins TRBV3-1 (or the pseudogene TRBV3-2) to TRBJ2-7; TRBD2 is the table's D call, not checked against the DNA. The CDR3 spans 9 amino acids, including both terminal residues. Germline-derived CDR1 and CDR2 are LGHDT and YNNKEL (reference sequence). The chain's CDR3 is CASSQVAAS.

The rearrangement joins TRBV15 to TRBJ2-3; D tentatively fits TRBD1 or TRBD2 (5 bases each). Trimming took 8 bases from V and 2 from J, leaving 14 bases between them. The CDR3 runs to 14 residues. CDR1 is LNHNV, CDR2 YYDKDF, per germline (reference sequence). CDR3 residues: CATGRDDYTDTQYF. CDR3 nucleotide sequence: TGTGCCACCGGAAGGGACGATTACACAGATACGCAGTATTTT.

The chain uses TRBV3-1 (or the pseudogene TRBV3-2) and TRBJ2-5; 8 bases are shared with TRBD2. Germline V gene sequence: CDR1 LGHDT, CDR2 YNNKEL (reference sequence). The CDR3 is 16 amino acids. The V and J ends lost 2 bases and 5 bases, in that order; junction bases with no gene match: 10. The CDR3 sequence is CASSQFSGGARETQYF. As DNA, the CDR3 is TGTGCCAGCAGCCAATTCTCGGGGGGGGCACGGGAGACCCAGTACTTC.

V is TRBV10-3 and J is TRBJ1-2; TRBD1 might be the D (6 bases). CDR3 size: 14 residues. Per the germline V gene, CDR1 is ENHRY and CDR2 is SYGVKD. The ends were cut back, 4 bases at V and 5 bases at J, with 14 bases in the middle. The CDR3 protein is CAISGGAREYGYTF. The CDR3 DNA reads TGTGCCATCAGTGGGGGGGCTAGGGAGTATGGCTACACCTTC.

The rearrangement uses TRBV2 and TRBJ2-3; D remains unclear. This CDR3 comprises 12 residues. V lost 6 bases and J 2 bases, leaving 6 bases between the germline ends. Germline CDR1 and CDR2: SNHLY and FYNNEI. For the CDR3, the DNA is TGTGCCAGCAGAGGAGACACAGATACGCAGTATTTT. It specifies CASRGDTDTQYF.

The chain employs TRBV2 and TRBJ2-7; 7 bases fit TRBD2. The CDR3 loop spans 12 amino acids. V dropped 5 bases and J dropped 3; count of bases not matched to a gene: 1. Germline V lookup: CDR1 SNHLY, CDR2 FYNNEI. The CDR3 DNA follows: TGTGCCAGCAGTTGGGACTACTACGAGCAGTACTTC. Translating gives CASSWDYYEQYF.